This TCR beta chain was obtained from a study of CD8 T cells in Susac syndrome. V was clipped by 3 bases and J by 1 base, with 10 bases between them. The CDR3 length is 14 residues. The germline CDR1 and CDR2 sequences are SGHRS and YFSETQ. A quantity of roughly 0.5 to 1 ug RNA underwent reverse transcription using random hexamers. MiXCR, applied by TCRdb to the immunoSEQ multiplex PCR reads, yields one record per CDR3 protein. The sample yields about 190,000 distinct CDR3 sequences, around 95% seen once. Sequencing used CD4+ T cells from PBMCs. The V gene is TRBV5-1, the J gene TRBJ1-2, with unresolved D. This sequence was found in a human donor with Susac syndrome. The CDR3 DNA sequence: TGCGCCAGCAGCTCTCAGCAGGTTAACTATGGCTACACCTTC. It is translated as CASSSQQVNYGYTF.